What follows are 3 T cell receptor beta chains derived from one specimen sequenced in a study of blood T cell repertoires in COVID-19. Repertoires were generated with immunoSEQ multiplex PCR, while TCRdb's copy carries only in-frame clones and drops some. The top ten clones hold 7% to 10% of a sample with about 160,000 clones, around 79% of them seen once. The sample was peripheral blood. The source is a woman between 55 and 75 years old with COVID-19, enrolled during active disease.

The V and J genes are TRBV3-1 (or the pseudogene TRBV3-2) and TRBJ2-5; no definite D call. Trimming took 1 base from V and 5 from J, leaving 5 bases between them. Looked up from germline, CDR1 is LGHDT and CDR2 is YNNKEL (reference sequence). CDR3 length equals 12 residues. The CDR3 nucleotides are TGTGCCAGCAGCCAAGGGCCGGAGACCCAGTACTTC. Translation gives CASSQGPETQYF.

The V gene is TRBV7-3, the J gene TRBJ1-5; D is ambiguous. V was clipped by 5 bases and J by 0 bases, with 14 bases between them. Germline values: CDR1 SGHTA, CDR2 FQGTGA. The CDR3 runs to 16 residues. The CDR3 here is CASSQDGGYSNQPQHF. As DNA, the CDR3 is TGTGCCAGCAGCCAAGACGGAGGTTATAGCAATCAGCCCCAGCATTTT.

As to this clone: At one of its ends the junction is not consistent with the germline gene, which may arise from a read error. This chain links TRBV7-7 with TRBJ2-5, with 7 positions matching TRBD1. CDR3 length: 15 residues. Looked up from germline, CDR1 is SSHAT and CDR2 is FNYEAQ (reference sequence). The CDR3 coding sequence is TGTGCTAGCAGCTTAGGCGACAGGGCAGTAGAGACCCAGTACTTC. Residues: CASSLGDRAVETQYF.